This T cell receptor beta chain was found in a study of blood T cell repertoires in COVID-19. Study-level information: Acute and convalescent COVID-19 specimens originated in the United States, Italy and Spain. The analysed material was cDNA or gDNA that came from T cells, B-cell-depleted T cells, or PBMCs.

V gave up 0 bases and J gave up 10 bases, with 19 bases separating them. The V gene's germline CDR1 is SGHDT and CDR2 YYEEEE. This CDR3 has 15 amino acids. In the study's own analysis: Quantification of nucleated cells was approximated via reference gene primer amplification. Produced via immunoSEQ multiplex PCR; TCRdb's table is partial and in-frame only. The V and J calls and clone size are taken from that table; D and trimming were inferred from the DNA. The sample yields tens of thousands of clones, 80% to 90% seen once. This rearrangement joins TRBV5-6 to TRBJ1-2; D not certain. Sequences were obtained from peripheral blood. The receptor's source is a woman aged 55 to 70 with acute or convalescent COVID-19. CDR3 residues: CASSLGFQAAVDYTF. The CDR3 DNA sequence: TGTGCCAGCAGCTTGGGTTTCCAGGCCGCAGTAGACTACACCTTC.